This T cell receptor beta chain was sequenced in a study of cytomegalovirus exposure and HLA in healthy donors. The PCR made use of 60 Vbeta and 13 Jbeta primers. Generated by immunoSEQ multiplex PCR, the TCRdb table keeps only in-frame clones and is missing some. The sample has about 220,000 clones; more than 65% are singletons. A remark on this clone: As yet, its antigen is unknown.

Study conclusions and caveats: Sequencing likely caused a cluster of highly shared sequence variants. Being indistinguishable, some V segments were excluded, TRBV6-2 and TRBV6-3 among them.

V was trimmed by 0 bases and J by 2 bases, leaving 8 bases between them. The CDR3 sequence is 15 residues long. Germline V gene sequence: CDR1 SGHDT, CDR2 YYEEEE. V usage is TRBV5-6 and J usage is TRBJ1-4, with D unresolved. This clonotype was obtained from a woman aged 30 to 39 in good health and CMV-seronegative. Sequences were obtained from PBMCs. CDR3 region: CASSLGASTNEKLFF. The CDR3 DNA sequence: TGTGCCAGCAGCTTGGGGGCGAGTACTAATGAAAAACTGTTTTTT. Supplemented by reference TRBV5-6 and TRBJ1-4, the full variable domain reads DAGVTQSPTHLIKTRGQQVTLRCSPKSGHDTVSWYQQALGQGPQFIFQYYEEEERQRGNFPDRFSGHQFPNYSSELNVNALLLGDSALYLCASSLGASTNEKLFFGSGTQLSVL.